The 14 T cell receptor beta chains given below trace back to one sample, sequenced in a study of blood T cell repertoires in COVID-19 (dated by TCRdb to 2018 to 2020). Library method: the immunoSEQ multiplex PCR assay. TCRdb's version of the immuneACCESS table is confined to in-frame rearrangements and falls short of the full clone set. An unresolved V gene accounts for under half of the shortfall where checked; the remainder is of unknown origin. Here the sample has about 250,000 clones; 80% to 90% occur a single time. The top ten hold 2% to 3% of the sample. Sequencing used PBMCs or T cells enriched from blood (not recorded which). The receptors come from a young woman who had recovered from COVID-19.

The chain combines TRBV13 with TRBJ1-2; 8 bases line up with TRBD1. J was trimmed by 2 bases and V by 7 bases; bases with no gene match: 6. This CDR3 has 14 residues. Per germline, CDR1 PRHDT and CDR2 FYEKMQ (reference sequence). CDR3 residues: CASIPGGGNYGYTF. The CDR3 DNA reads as TGTGCCAGCATACCAGGGGGCGGCAACTATGGCTACACCTTC. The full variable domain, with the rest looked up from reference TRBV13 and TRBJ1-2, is AAGVIQSPRHLIKEKRETATLKCYPIPRHDTVYWYQQGPGQDPQFLISFYEKMQSDKGSIPDRFSAQQFSDYHSELNMSSLELGDSALYFCASIPGGGNYGYTFGSGTRLTVV.

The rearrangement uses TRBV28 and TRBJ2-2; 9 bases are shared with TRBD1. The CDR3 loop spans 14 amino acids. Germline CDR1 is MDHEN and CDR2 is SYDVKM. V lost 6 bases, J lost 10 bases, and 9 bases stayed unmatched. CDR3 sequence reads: CASSTWDRAPELFF. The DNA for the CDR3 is TGTGCCAGCAGCACATGGGACAGGGCTCCGGAGCTGTTTTTT.

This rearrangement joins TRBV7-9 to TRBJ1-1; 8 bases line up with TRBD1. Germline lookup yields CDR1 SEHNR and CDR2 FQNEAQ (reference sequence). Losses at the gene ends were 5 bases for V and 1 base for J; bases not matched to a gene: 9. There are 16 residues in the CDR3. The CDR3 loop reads CASSVPGTGKNTEAFF. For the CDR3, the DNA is TGTGCCAGCAGCGTGCCGGGGACAGGAAAGAACACTGAAGCTTTCTTT.

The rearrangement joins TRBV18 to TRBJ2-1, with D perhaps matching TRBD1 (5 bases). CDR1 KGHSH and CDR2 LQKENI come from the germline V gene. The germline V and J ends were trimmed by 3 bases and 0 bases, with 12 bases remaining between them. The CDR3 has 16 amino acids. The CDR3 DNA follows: TGTGCCAGCTCACCGATAGACAGATACTCCTACAATGAGCAGTTCTTC. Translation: CASSPIDRYSYNEQFF.

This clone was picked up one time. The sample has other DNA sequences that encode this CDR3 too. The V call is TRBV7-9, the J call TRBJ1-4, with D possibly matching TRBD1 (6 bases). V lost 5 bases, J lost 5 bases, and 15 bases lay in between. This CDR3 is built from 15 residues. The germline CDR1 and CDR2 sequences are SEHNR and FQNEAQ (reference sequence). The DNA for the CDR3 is TGTGCCAGCAGCGGGGGCGGGCAGGGCAATGAAAAACTGTTTTTT. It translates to CASSGGGQGNEKLFF.

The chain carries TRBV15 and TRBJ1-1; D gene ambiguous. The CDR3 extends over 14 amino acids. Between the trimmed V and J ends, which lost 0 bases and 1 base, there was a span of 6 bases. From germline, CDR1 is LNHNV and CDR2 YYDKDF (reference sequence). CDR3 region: CATSRDRQNTEAFF. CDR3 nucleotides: TGTGCCACCAGCAGAGATCGACAGAACACTGAAGCTTTCTTT. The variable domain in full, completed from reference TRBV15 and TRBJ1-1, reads DAMVIQNPRYQVTQFGKPVTLSCSQTLNHNVMYWYQQKSSQAPKLLFHYYDKDFNNEADTPDNFQSRRPNTSFCFLDIRSPGLGDTAMYLCATSRDRQNTEAFFGQGTRLTVV.

The CDR3 coding sequence is TGTGCCAGCAGCCCAGGGGGGAGTAATGAAAAACTGTTTTTT. Translating it yields CASSPGGSNEKLFF. V usage is TRBV6-6 and J usage is TRBJ1-4; 7 bases are a match to TRBD1. V shed 6 bases and J 4 bases; nucleotides not matched to a gene: 5. The CDR3 spans 14 residues. Germline V gene sequence: CDR1 MNHNY, CDR2 SVGAGI (reference sequence).

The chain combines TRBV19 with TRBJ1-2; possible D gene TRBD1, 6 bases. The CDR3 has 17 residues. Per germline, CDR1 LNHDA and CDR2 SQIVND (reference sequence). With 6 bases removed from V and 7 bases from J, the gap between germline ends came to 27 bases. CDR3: CASSHERSTGMFVGYTF. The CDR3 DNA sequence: TGTGCCAGTAGCCATGAACGTTCAACAGGGATGTTTGTTGGCTACACCTTC. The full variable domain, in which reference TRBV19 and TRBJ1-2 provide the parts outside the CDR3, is DGGITQSPKYLFRKEGQNVTLSCEQNLNHDAMYWYRQDPGQGLRLIYYSQIVNDFQKGDIAEGYSVSREKKESFPLTVTSAQKNPTAFYLCASSHERSTGMFVGYTFGSGTRLTVV.

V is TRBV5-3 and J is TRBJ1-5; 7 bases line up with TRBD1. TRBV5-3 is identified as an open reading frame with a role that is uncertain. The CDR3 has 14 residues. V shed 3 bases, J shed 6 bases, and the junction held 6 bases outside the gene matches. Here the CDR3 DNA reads TGTGCCAGAAGCTGTACAGGGGATTGTCAGCCCCAGCATTTT. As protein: CARSCTGDCQPQHF.

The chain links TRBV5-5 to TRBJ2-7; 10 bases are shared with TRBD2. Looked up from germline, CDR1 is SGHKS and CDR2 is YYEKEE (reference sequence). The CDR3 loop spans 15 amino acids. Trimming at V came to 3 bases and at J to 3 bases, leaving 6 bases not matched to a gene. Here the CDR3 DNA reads TGTGCCAGCAGCTACAGACTAGCGGGCGACTACGAGCAGTACTTC. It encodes CASSYRLAGDYEQYF.

CDR3 loop: CASSLGLTSGSYEQYF. The CDR3 nucleotides read TGTGCCAGCAGCTTGGGTCTGACTAGCGGCTCCTACGAGCAGTACTTC. The chain combines TRBV5-4 with TRBJ2-7; 9 bases map to TRBD2. This CDR3 comprises 16 residues. CDR1 is SGHNT and CDR2 is YYREEE in the germline V gene (reference sequence). With 0 bases clipped from V and 0 bases from J, the junction kept 4 bases outside the gene matches. Full variable domain (rest looked up from reference TRBV5-4 and TRBJ2-7): ETGVTQSPTHLIKTRGQQVTLRCSSQSGHNTVSWYQQALGQGPQFIFQYYREEENGRGNFPPRFSGLQFPNYSSELNVNALELDDSALYLCASSLGLTSGSYEQYFGPGTRLTVT.

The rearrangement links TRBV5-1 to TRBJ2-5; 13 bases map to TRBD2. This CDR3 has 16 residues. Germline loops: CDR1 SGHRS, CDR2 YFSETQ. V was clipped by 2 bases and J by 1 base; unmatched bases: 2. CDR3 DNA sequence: TGCGCCAGCAGCTTACTAGCGGGGGGGCCCCAAGAGACCCAGTACTTC. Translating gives CASSLLAGGPQETQYF.

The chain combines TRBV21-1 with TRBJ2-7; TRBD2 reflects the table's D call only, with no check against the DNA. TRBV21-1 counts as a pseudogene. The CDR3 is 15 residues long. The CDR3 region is CASSKRRGGDYEQYF. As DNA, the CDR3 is TGTGCCAGCAGCAAAAGGAGGGGGGGGGACTACGAGCAGTACTTC.

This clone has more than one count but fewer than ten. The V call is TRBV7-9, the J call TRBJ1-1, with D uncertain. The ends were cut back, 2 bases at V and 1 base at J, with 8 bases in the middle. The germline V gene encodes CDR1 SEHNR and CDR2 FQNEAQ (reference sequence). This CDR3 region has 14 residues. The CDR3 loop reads CASSLMVRNTEAFF. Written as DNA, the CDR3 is TGTGCCAGCAGCTTAATGGTGAGGAACACTGAAGCTTTCTTT.